This T cell receptor beta chain was found in a study of T cell changes during pregnancy in multiple sclerosis. Trimming pared 4 bases from V and 6 bases from J, leaving 16 bases between. The CDR3 is 14 amino acids. Per germline, CDR1 SGHTA and CDR2 FQGNSA. Produced via immunoSEQ multiplex PCR; TCRdb's table is partial and in-frame only. The repertoire consists of about 110,000 clones, with around 93% occurring once and the leading ten covering around 0.8%. The V call is TRBV7-2, the J call TRBJ2-7; D might be TRBD2 (6 bases). This sample comprised peripheral blood, obtained in the third trimester of pregnancy. This clonotype was obtained from a female donor in good health, enrolled as a control in a pregnancy study. In DNA form, the CDR3 reads TGTGCCAGCAGCTCCCGCCGGTCCGGGGGCGAGCAGTACTTC. Its translation is CASSSRRSGGEQYF. The full variable domain, rest sourced from reference TRBV7-2 and TRBJ2-7, is GAGVSQSPSNKVTEKGKDVELRCDPISGHTALYWYRQSLGQGLEFLIYFQGNSAPDKSGLPSDRFSAERTGGSVSTLTIQRTQQEDSAVYLCASSSRRSGGEQYFGPGTRLTVT.